These T cell receptor beta chains were read from a single sample in a study of shared T cell receptors in the human thymus. Repertoires were generated with immunoSEQ multiplex PCR, while TCRdb's copy carries only in-frame clones and drops some. The sample yields 630,000 or so clones, more than 75% seen once. These data were also filed under a second study, of human thymus T cells.

The specimen sequenced was thymocytes. These receptors all stem from a boy under two years old with a congenital heart defect. Each CDR3 is given with its conserved first and last residue. Each record gives: CDR3 protein, V gene, J gene.

CDR3 protein: CASALGRGGGETQYF; V gene: TRBV12-5; J gene: TRBJ2-5
CDR3 protein: CASSKDRGRLYLRYGYTF; V gene: TRBV11-2; J gene: TRBJ1-2
CDR3 protein: CASSRNTGQVRSSGNTIYF; V gene: TRBV5-6; J gene: TRBJ1-3
CDR3 protein: CAIKMRDYGEQFF; V gene: TRBV30; J gene: TRBJ2-1
CDR3 protein: CASSQQPGQDLRRAEAFF; V gene: TRBV14; J gene: TRBJ1-1
CDR3 protein: CASSIGVMNTEAFF; V gene: TRBV19; J gene: TRBJ1-1
CDR3 protein: CASSEERTEQETQYF; V gene: TRBV6-1; J gene: TRBJ2-5
CDR3 protein: CASSFQGLNQPQHF; V gene: TRBV27; J gene: TRBJ1-5
CDR3 protein: CASSHMNGTSGDTDTQYF; V gene: TRBV14; J gene: TRBJ2-3
CDR3 protein: CASSWYGPSGRFYNEQFF; V gene: TRBV28; J gene: TRBJ2-1
CDR3 protein: CASSYSRVADGETQYF; V gene: TRBV6-5; J gene: TRBJ2-5
CDR3 protein: CASSPVGGQPQHF; V gene: TRBV18; J gene: TRBJ1-5
CDR3 protein: CASSSTGVSNQPQHF; V gene: TRBV28; J gene: TRBJ1-5
CDR3 protein: CASSVSGTGGQTDTQYF; V gene: TRBV9; J gene: TRBJ2-3
CDR3 protein: CASSESGLAYF; V gene: TRBV6-1; J gene: TRBJ2-7
CDR3 protein: CASMWGPSNQPQHF; V gene: TRBV19; J gene: TRBJ1-5
CDR3 protein: CASSVQGDQPQHF; V gene: TRBV2; J gene: TRBJ1-5
CDR3 protein: CASSQVLVRELFF; V gene: TRBV4-2; J gene: TRBJ2-2
CDR3 protein: CASSQPRRSGIFEATEAFF; V gene: TRBV4-3; J gene: TRBJ1-1
CDR3 protein: CASSPRRTDEKLFF; V gene: TRBV7-9; J gene: TRBJ1-4
CDR3 protein: CASSLDPDREKNTEAFF; V gene: TRBV7-6; J gene: TRBJ1-1
CDR3 protein: CASSFQGNQPQHF; V gene: TRBV27; J gene: TRBJ1-5
CDR3 protein: CASSLSSPSRVTDTQYF; V gene: TRBV11-2; J gene: TRBJ2-3
CDR3 protein: CASSLRGGKANYGYTF; V gene: TRBV5-1; J gene: TRBJ1-2
CDR3 protein: CASSIFQRHSYNEQFF; V gene: TRBV19; J gene: TRBJ2-1
CDR3 protein: CASRAPGGTSYEQYF; V gene: TRBV6-4; J gene: TRBJ2-7
CDR3 protein: CSVEDRGRGSEQYF; V gene: TRBV29-1; J gene: TRBJ2-7
CDR3 protein: CASSPSGGDEKLFF; V gene: TRBV18; J gene: TRBJ1-4
CDR3 protein: CATSREGEVRQPQHF; V gene: TRBV15; J gene: TRBJ1-5
CDR3 protein: CASSFAGEYEQYF; V gene: TRBV27; J gene: TRBJ2-7
CDR3 protein: CASTSPSSSGSYNEQFF; V gene: TRBV5-8; J gene: TRBJ2-1
CDR3 protein: CASSCRTSASDEQYF; V gene: TRBV4-1; J gene: TRBJ2-7
CDR3 protein: CASSSPRGRAVYQETQYF; V gene: TRBV7-8; J gene: TRBJ2-5
CDR3 protein: CASSSSRWGPGANVLTF; V gene: TRBV5-5; J gene: TRBJ2-6
CDR3 protein: CASRHTLTSGRANTGELFF; V gene: TRBV28; J gene: TRBJ2-2
CDR3 protein: CASSQAAGLASYEQYF; V gene: TRBV4-1; J gene: TRBJ2-7